This T cell receptor beta chain was sequenced in a study of Ad26.COV2.S vaccination and SARS-CoV-2 variants. Points on this clone: Its antigen is not identified.

Study observations and caveats: Breadth and depth estimates from TCRs may understate total T cell responses.

The assay was immunoSEQ multiplex PCR, and TCRdb's table has in-frame clones only and misses some. The sample includes around 100,000 clones, less than 85% of them seen just once. This TCR came from a human donor who had recovered from COVID-19. Sequences were derived from peripheral blood, sampled after recovery from COVID-19.

Written as DNA, the CDR3 is TGTGCCACCAGTGATTTGGGCAGGGAGGACACCGGGGAGCTGTTTTTT. Encoded protein: CATSDLGREDTGELFF. V usage is TRBV24-1 and J usage is TRBJ2-2; D perhaps matches TRBD2 (6 bases). The CDR3 is 16 amino acids. The V end lost 0 bases, the J end lost 3 bases, and 10 bases lay between the germline ends. In germline, CDR1 is KGHDR, CDR2 SFDVKD.